The clone carrying this T cell receptor beta chain was detected many times. The J segment lost 6 bases and the V segment lost 5 bases, leaving 10 bases of the junction unmatched. CDR1 is SGHTA, CDR2 FQGNSA, per germline. This CDR3 has 14 amino acids. Time point defined: longitudinal time-point 1 (baseline). This sample is drawn from a study of neurological immune-mediated disorders. TCRdb called the 5' RACE reads again in MiXCR, with one record for every CDR3 protein. The data contain 60,000 to 90,000 distinct CDR3 sequences, 10% of them singletons. Source material: PBMCs. This TCR came from a man aged 25-45 years in good health. The chain links TRBV7-2 to TRBJ2-7; 7 nucleotides match TRBD2. The CDR3 DNA reads as TGTGCCAGCAGCCACTGGGGCGGGAGTGGCGAGCAGTACTTC. Encoded protein: CASSHWGGSGEQYF.